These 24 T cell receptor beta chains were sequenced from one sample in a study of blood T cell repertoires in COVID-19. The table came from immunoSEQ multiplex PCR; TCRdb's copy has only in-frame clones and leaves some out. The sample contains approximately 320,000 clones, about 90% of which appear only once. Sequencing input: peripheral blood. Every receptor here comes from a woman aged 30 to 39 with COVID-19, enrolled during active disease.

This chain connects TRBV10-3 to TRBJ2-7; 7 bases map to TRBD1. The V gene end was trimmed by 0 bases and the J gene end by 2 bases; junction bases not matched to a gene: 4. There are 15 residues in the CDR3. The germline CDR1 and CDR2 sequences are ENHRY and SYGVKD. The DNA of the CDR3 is TGTGCCATCAGTGAGTCAGACAGGGCGCCCTACGAGCAGTACTTC. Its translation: CAISESDRAPYEQYF.

The CDR3, as DNA: TGTGCCAGCAGCCTTATTAGCGGGGAAGAGACCCAGTACTTC. Translating gives CASSLISGEETQYF. V and J are TRBV4-2 and TRBJ2-5; 8 nucleotides match TRBD2. Germline assignment: CDR1 LGHNA and CDR2 YNFKEQ. This CDR3 is built from 14 residues. V was clipped by 4 bases and J by 3 bases; unmatched bases: 4.

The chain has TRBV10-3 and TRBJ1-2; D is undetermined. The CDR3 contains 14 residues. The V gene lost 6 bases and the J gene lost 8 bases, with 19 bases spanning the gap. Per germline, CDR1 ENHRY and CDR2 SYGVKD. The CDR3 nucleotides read TGTGCCATCAGGATACCTGGAGGGATGGGGGGCTACACCTTC. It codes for CAIRIPGGMGGYTF.

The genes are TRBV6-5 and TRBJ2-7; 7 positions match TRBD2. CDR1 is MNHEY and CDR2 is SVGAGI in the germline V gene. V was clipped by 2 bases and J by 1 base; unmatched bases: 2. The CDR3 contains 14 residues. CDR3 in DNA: TGTGCCAGCAGTTACGCGGGGGAATCCTACGAGCAGTACTTC. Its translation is CASSYAGESYEQYF.

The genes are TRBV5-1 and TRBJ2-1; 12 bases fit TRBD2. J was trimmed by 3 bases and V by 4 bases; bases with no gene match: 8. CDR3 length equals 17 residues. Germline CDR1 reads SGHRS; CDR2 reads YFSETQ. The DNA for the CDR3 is TGCGCCAGCAGCCATGGACTAGCGGGGAGCTACTACAATGAGCAGTTCTTC. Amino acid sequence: CASSHGLAGSYYNEQFF.

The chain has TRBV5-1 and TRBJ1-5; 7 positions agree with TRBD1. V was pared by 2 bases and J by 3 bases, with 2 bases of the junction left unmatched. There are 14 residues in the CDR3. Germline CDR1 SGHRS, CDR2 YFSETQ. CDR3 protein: CASSLTGDNQPQHF. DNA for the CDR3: TGCGCCAGCAGCTTAACAGGGGACAATCAGCCCCAGCATTTT.

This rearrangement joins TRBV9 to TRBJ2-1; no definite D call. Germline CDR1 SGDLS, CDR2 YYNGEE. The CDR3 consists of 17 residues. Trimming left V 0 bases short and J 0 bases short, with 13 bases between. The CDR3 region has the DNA TGTGCCAGCAGCGTAGATATCTTTGTGAGCTCCTACAATGAGCAGTTCTTC. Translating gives CASSVDIFVSSYNEQFF.

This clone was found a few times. The DNA for the CDR3 is TGTGCCAGCAGTGGACAGGGGGCGGAAGGCTACACCTTC. This codes for CASSGQGAEGYTF. The chain couples TRBV12-3 or TRBV12-4 to TRBJ1-2; 11 nucleotides match TRBD1. This CDR3 contains 13 residues. The ends lost 5 bases at V and 8 bases at J; junction bases unmatched: 4.

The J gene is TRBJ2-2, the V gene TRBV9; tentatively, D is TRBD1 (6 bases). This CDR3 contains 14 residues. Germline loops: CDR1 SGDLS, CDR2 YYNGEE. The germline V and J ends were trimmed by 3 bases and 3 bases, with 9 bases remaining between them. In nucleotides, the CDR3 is TGTGCCAGCAGCGGGGGGCCCGACACCGGGGAGCTGTTTTTT. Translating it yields CASSGGPDTGELFF.

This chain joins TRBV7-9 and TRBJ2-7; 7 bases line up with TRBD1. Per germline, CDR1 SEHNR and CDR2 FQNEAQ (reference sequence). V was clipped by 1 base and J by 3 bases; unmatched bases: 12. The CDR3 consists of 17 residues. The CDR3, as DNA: TGTGCCAGCAGCTTAGAGTTGGTCCAGGGGGTGCGCTACGAGCAGTACTTC. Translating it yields CASSLELVQGVRYEQYF.

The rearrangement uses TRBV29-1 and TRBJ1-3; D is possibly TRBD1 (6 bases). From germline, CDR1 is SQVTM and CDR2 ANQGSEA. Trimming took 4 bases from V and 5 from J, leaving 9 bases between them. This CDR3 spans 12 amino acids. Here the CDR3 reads CSVVRDRNTIYF. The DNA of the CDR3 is TGCAGCGTTGTGAGGGACAGAAACACCATATATTTT.

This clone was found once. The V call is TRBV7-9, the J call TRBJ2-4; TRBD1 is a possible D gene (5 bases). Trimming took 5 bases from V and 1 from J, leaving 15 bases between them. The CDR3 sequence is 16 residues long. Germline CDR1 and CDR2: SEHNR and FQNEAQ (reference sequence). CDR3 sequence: CASSHVGPRAKNIQYF. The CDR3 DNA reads TGTGCCAGCAGCCACGTGGGGCCGAGGGCCAAAAACATTCAGTACTTC.

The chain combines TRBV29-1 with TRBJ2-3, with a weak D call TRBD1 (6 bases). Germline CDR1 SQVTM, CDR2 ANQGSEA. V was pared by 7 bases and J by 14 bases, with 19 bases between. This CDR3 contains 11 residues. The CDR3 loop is CSARTVEEWYF. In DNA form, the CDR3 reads TGCAGCGCCCGGACAGTAGAGGAGTGGTATTTT.

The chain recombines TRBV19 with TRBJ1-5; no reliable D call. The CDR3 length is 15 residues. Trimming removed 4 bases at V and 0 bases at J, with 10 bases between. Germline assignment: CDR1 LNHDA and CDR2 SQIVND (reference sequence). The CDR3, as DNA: TGTGCCAGTAGTACGCAGGACTATAGCAATCAGCCCCAGCATTTT. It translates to CASSTQDYSNQPQHF. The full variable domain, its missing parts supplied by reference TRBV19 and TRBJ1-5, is DGGITQSPKYLFRKEGQNVTLSCEQNLNHDAMYWYRQDPGQGLRLIYYSQIVNDFQKGDIAEGYSVSREKKESFPLTVTSAQKNPTAFYLCASSTQDYSNQPQHFGDGTRLSIL.

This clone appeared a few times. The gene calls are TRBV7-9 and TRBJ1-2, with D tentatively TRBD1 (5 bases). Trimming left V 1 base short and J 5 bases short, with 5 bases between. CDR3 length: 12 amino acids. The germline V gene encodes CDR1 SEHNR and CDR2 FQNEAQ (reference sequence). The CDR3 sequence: CASSLEGYGYTF. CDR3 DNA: TGTGCCAGCAGCTTAGAGGGGTATGGCTACACCTTC.

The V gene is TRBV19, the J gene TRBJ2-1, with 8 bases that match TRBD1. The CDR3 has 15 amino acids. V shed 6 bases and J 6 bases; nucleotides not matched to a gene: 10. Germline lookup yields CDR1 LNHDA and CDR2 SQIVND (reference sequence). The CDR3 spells CASRDTGGSPNEQFF. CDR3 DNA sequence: TGTGCCAGTAGGGATACAGGGGGATCTCCCAATGAGCAGTTCTTC.

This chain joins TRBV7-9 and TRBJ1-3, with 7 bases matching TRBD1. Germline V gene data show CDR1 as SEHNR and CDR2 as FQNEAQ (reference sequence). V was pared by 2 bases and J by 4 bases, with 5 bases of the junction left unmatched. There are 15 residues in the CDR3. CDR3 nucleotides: TGTGCCAGCAGCTTAAAGGGGGCTACAGGAAACACCATATATTTT. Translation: CASSLKGATGNTIYF.

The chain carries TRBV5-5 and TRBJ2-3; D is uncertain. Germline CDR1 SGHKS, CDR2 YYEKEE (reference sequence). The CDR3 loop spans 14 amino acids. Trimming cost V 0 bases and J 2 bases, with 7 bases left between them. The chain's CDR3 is CASSLEADTDTQYF. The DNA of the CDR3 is TGTGCCAGCAGCTTGGAGGCGGACACAGATACGCAGTATTTT. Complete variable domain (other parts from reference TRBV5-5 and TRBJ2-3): DAGVTQSPTHLIKTRGQQVTLRCSPISGHKSVSWYQQVLGQGPQFIFQYYEKEERGRGNFPDRFSARQFPNYSSELNVNALLLGDSALYLCASSLEADTDTQYFGPGTRLTVL.

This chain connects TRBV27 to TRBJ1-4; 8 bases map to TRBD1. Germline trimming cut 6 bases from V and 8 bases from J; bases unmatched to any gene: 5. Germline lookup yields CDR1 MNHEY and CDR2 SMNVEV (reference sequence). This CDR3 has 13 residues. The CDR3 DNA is TGTGCCAGCAGACAGGGGGTTCTGGAAAAACTGTTTTTT. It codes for CASRQGVLEKLFF.

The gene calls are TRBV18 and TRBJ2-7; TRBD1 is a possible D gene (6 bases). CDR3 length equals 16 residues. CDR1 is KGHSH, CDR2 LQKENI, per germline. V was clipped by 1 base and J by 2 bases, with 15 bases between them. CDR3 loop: CASSPQRDTHAYEQYF. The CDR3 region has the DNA TGTGCCAGCTCACCACAACGGGACACCCACGCCTACGAGCAGTACTTC.

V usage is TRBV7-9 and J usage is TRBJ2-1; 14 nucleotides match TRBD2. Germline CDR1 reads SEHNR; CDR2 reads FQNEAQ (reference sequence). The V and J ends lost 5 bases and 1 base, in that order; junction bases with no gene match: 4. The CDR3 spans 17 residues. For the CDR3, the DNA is TGTGCCAGCAGCCTGGGACTAGCGGGGGAGTCCTACAATGAGCAGTTCTTC. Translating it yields CASSLGLAGESYNEQFF.

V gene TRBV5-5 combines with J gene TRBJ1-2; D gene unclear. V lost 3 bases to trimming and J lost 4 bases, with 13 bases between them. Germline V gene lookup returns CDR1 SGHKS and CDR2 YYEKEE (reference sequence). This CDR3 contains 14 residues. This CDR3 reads CASSSRESGYGYTF. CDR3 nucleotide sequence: TGTGCCAGCAGCTCGAGGGAGTCGGGCTATGGCTACACCTTC.

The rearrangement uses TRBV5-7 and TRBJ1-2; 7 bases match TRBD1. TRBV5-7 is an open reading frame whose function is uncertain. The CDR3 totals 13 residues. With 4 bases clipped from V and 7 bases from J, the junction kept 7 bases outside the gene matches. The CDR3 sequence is CASSLDRVCGYTF. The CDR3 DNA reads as TGTGCCAGCAGCCTCGACAGGGTTTGTGGCTACACCTTC.

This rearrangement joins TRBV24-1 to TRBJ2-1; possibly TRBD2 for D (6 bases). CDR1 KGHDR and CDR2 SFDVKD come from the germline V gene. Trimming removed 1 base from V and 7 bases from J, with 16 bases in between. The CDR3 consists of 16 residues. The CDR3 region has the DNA TGTGCCACCAGTGATTTCGGGGGAGGTAGTGAAAATGAGCAGTTCTTC. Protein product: CATSDFGGGSENEQFF.